This TCR beta chain was retrieved from a study of shared clonotypes between healthy human individuals. On sorted subsets, replicate PCRs used 200 ng DNA, or tens of thousands of T cell genomes. Clones were sequenced by immunoSEQ multiplex PCR, and TCRdb holds only the in-frame ones, with some missing. The table shows hundreds of thousands of clones, with about 92% occurring only once. A note on this clone: Its antigen is unknown.

CDR3 size: 16 residues. Germline V gene data show CDR1 as SGHNT and CDR2 as YENEEA. The V gene end was trimmed by 4 bases and the J gene end by 6 bases; junction bases not matched to a gene: 10. The study, taken as a whole, reports: Only a few donors were included, so the genetic and exposure-history diversity represented was limited. A generally larger estimated richness was seen in naive subsets than in memory subsets.

Naive CD8 cells, CD45RO-negative and positively selected for CCR7, excluded terminally differentiated effector memory CD45RA+ cells. The chain carries TRBV11-3 and TRBJ2-2, with TRBD1 matching over 8 bases. This receptor was obtained from a young man in good health. The sample comprised naive CD8+ T cells sorted from blood. The CDR3 DNA reads as TGTGCCAGCAGCTACGACAGGGGTGGTTTCGCCGGGGAGCTGTTTTTT. It specifies CASSYDRGGFAGELFF.